What follows are 22 T cell receptor beta chains derived from one specimen sequenced in a study of cytomegalovirus exposure and HLA in healthy donors. PCR employed 60 Vbeta and 13 Jbeta primers. Only in-frame clones appear in the TCRdb table, and some are missing; sequencing was by immunoSEQ multiplex PCR. The profile shows fewer than 200,000 clones, about four fifths of them singletons. The source material was PBMCs. These receptors originate from a woman aged 18-29 years in good health and CMV-seropositive.

This clone has just one count. The V gene is TRBV4-1, the J gene TRBJ2-3; no reliable D call. V lost 8 bases, J lost 0 bases, and 18 bases lay in between. The V gene's germline CDR1 is MGHRA and CDR2 YSYEKL. The CDR3 extends over 16 amino acids. The CDR3 loop is CASCTSSLGSTDTQYF. The CDR3 DNA reads TGCGCCAGCTGCACTTCTTCCCTCGGGAGCACAGATACGCAGTATTTT.

The chain combines TRBV28 with TRBJ1-6, with D maybe TRBD1 (6 bases). The V gene lost 4 bases and the J gene lost 0 bases, with 16 bases spanning the gap. The CDR3 has 18 residues. The germline gives CDR1 MDHEN, CDR2 SYDVKM. The CDR3 DNA follows: TGTGCCAGCAGTTCCAGCGGCAGGGGAAGCTCCTATAATTCACCCCTCCACTTT. It yields the protein CASSSSGRGSSYNSPLHF. Variable domain in full (rest from reference TRBV28 and TRBJ1-6): DVKVTQSSRYLVKRTGEKVFLECVQDMDHENMFWYRQDPGLGLRLIYFSYDVKMKEKGDIPEGYSVSREKKERFSLILESASTNQTSMYLCASSSSGRGSSYNSPLHFGNGTRLTVT.

The chain carries TRBV13 and TRBJ1-1; no clear D gene. V was shortened by 5 bases and J by 0 bases, with 16 bases between the two germline ends. Looked up from germline, CDR1 is PRHDT and CDR2 is FYEKMQ (reference sequence). The CDR3 length is 16 residues. CDR3: CASSPGYDLLNTEAFF. The CDR3 DNA reads as TGTGCCAGCAGCCCCGGGTACGACCTACTGAACACTGAAGCTTTCTTT. Full variable domain (missing parts from reference TRBV13 and TRBJ1-1): AAGVIQSPRHLIKEKRETATLKCYPIPRHDTVYWYQQGPGQDPQFLISFYEKMQSDKGSIPDRFSAQQFSDYHSELNMSSLELGDSALYFCASSPGYDLLNTEAFFGQGTRLTVV.

This clone was seen only once. Other DNA sequences in this specimen translate into the identical CDR3. The chain's CDR3 is CASSENQPQHF. The CDR3 DNA is TGTGCCAGCAGCGAGAACCAGCCCCAGCATTTT. J is TRBJ1-5 and V is TRBV2; D is unclear. Trimming removed 6 bases at V and 7 bases at J, with 7 bases between. Germline CDR1 and CDR2: SNHLY and FYNNEI. The CDR3 length is 11 residues.

This chain uses TRBV2 with TRBJ1-1; D may be TRBD1 (6 bases). Germline V CDR1 and CDR2: SNHLY, FYNNEI. The CDR3 spans 17 residues. V gave up 6 bases and J gave up 4 bases, with 24 bases separating them. CDR3 coding DNA: TGTGCCAGCAGACGAGTCAACCCCGGGACAATCGGCACTGAAGCTTTCTTT. Translating it yields CASRRVNPGTIGTEAFF.

The rearrangement uses TRBV11-2 and TRBJ1-1, with D perhaps matching TRBD1 (5 bases). The CDR3 has 15 residues. Germline values: CDR1 SGHAT, CDR2 FQNNGV. V dropped 7 bases and J dropped 5 bases, with 20 bases sitting between them. The CDR3, as DNA: TGTGCCAGCACCGTTAACCCAGGGTCGCGGACTGAAGCTTTCTTT. It is translated as CASTVNPGSRTEAFF.

This chain links TRBV12-2 with TRBJ1-1; the table assigns TRBD1, which was not confirmed against the DNA. TRBV12-2 is a documented pseudogene. This CDR3 comprises 13 residues. The CDR3 spells CASRLVWQVEAFF. The CDR3 nucleotides read TGTGCAAGTCGCTTAGTCTGGCAGGTTGAAGCTTTCTTT.

The CDR3 DNA follows: TGTGCCAGCAGTCCAGACAGGGCATCCCCCTACGAGCAGTACTTC. Protein sequence: CASSPDRASPYEQYF. The rearrangement uses TRBV6-5 and TRBJ2-7, with TRBD1 matching over 7 bases. Germline V lookup: CDR1 MNHEY, CDR2 SVGAGI. The V and J ends lost 5 bases and 2 bases, in that order; junction bases with no gene match: 9. The CDR3 runs 15 residues.

This chain uses TRBV11-2 with TRBJ2-7; 9 bases are shared with TRBD1. V lost 4 bases and J lost 2; bases outside the gene matches: 3. The germline gives CDR1 SGHAT, CDR2 FQNNGV. The CDR3 loop spans 14 amino acids. The CDR3 bases are TGTGCCAGCAGCTCACGGACAGGGGCCTACGAGCAGTACTTC. Protein: CASSSRTGAYEQYF. The full variable domain, its missing parts supplied by reference TRBV11-2 and TRBJ2-7, is EAGVAQSPRYKIIEKRQSVAFWCNPISGHATLYWYQQILGQGPKLLIQFQNNGVVDDSQLPKDRFSAERLKGVDSTLKIQPAKLEDSAVYLCASSSRTGAYEQYFGPGTRLTVT.

The table lists this clone with a few counts. V gene TRBV19 combines with J gene TRBJ1-1; perhaps TRBD1 as D (5 bases). CDR3 length: 13 residues. Between the trimmed V and J ends, which lost 7 bases and 11 bases, there was a span of 20 bases. The V gene's germline CDR1 is LNHDA and CDR2 SQIVND (reference sequence). The CDR3 sequence: CASTPSEFPGAFF. As DNA, the CDR3 is TGTGCCAGTACCCCATCGGAGTTCCCAGGGGCTTTCTTT.

This clone was counted between two and nine times. The V gene is TRBV5-4, the J gene TRBJ2-5, with D unclear. The CDR3 sequence is 15 residues long. Germline-derived CDR1 and CDR2 are SGHNT and YYREEE (reference sequence). Trimming took 0 bases from V and 1 from J, leaving 10 bases between them. The CDR3 DNA follows: TGTGCCAGCAGCTTGGACTTGGGCAGCCAAGAGACCCAGTACTTC. Protein sequence: CASSLDLGSQETQYF.

V usage is TRBV19 and J usage is TRBJ2-7, with 9 bases matching TRBD1. The CDR3 has 17 amino acids. Germline-derived CDR1 and CDR2 are LNHDA and SQIVND (reference sequence). V was clipped by 4 bases and J by 3 bases; unmatched bases: 13. DNA for the CDR3: TGTGCCAGTAGTACCCAACTTTTTGGGACAGGGATCTACGAGCAGTACTTC. Its protein is CASSTQLFGTGIYEQYF.

This clone came up a few times. The chain couples TRBV10-3 to TRBJ2-7; TRBD1 matches 8 bases. Trimming cost V 0 bases and J 6 bases; bases outside gene matches: 10. The CDR3 contains 16 residues. Germline lookup yields CDR1 ENHRY and CDR2 SYGVKD. CDR3 DNA sequence: TGTGCCATCAGTGAGTCGGGCGACAGGGGTTTCGGCGAGCAGTACTTC. Its translation: CAISESGDRGFGEQYF.

V and J are TRBV11-2 and TRBJ2-3; no clear D gene. This CDR3 comprises 13 residues. Germline-derived CDR1 and CDR2 are SGHAT and FQNNGV. Trimming removed 7 bases at V and 0 bases at J, with 8 bases between. The CDR3 loop is CASTLSSTDTQYF. The CDR3 bases are TGTGCCAGCACCCTTTCTAGCACAGATACGCAGTATTTT.

This rearrangement joins TRBV2 to TRBJ2-7; 7 bases map to TRBD2. CDR1 is SNHLY and CDR2 is FYNNEI in the germline V gene. CDR3 size: 13 residues. After removal of 9 bases from V and 6 bases from J, the junction contained 11 bases not matched to a gene. For the CDR3, the DNA is TGTGCCAGGGGGACCTCCGCTAGCGGCGAGCAGTACTTC. Protein product: CARGTSASGEQYF.

The V call is TRBV11-2, the J call TRBJ1-1, with a tentative D call TRBD1 (6 bases). The V and J ends lost 1 base and 1 base respectively, with 10 bases between them. Germline assignment: CDR1 SGHAT and CDR2 FQNNGV. This CDR3 region has 15 residues. The chain's CDR3 is CASSLADRRNTEAFF. CDR3 nucleotide sequence: TGTGCCAGCAGCTTAGCCGACAGGCGGAACACTGAAGCTTTCTTT. Together with reference TRBV11-2 and TRBJ1-1, the CDR3 gives the full variable domain: EAGVAQSPRYKIIEKRQSVAFWCNPISGHATLYWYQQILGQGPKLLIQFQNNGVVDDSQLPKDRFSAERLKGVDSTLKIQPAKLEDSAVYLCASSLADRRNTEAFFGQGTRLTVV.

This clone was picked up one time. The CDR3 nucleotides are TGTGCATCTAACAGGGGGCGGGAAGAGACCCAGTACTTC. Translated: CASNRGREETQYF. The V gene is TRBV6-6, the J gene TRBJ2-5; 9 bases map to TRBD1. Germline CDR1 reads MNHNY; CDR2 reads SVGAGI (reference sequence). The CDR3 has 13 amino acids.

The chain carries TRBV2 and TRBJ1-5, with D perhaps TRBD1 (5 bases). Germline lookup yields CDR1 SNHLY and CDR2 FYNNEI. This CDR3 has 14 amino acids. The germline V and J ends were trimmed by 5 bases and 7 bases, with 15 bases remaining between them. Written as DNA, the CDR3 is TGTGCCAGCAGTAAGGGAGGGGTCGTGCAGCCCCAGCATTTT. This encodes CASSKGGVVQPQHF. Combining the CDR3 with reference TRBV2 and TRBJ1-5 gives the whole variable domain EPEVTQTPSHQVTQMGQEVILRCVPISNHLYFYWYRQILGQKVEFLVSFYNNEISEKSEIFDDQFSVERPDGSNFTLKIRSTKLEDSAMYFCASSKGGVVQPQHFGDGTRLSIL.

The chain couples TRBV18 to TRBJ2-3; TRBD1 aligns across 8 bases. The CDR3 spans 12 residues. Germline loops: CDR1 KGHSH, CDR2 LQKENI. V shed 3 bases and J 11 bases; nucleotides not matched to a gene: 4. CDR3 amino acids: CASSPQGAGQYF. CDR3 coding DNA: TGTGCCAGCTCACCGCAGGGGGCCGGGCAGTATTTT.

This chain links TRBV7-2 with TRBJ2-7; perhaps TRBD1 as D (5 bases). Trimming took off 4 bases at V and 4 bases at J, with 8 bases between the two ends. Per the germline V gene, CDR1 is SGHTA and CDR2 is FQGNSA. This CDR3 contains 12 residues. The CDR3 bases are TGTGCCAGCAGCTACTCAGGGTACGAGCAGTACTTC. Protein product: CASSYSGYEQYF.

Notes on this clone: This sample includes further DNA sequences coding for the same CDR3. The chain uses TRBV30 and TRBJ2-5, with D unclear. The CDR3 sequence is 12 residues long. V gave up 4 bases and J gave up 4 bases, with 10 bases separating them. The germline gives CDR1 GTSNPN, CDR2 SVGIG (reference sequence). The DNA for the CDR3 is TGTGCCTGGAATCGCGGAAGAGAGACCCAGTACTTC. Translation gives CAWNRGRETQYF.

This clone has a single count. The CDR3 bases are TGTGCCAGCAGGACCCGTCGGGGGGCGGAGACCCAGTACTTC. Encoded protein: CASRTRRGAETQYF. The chain is built from TRBV28 and TRBJ2-5, with D possibly matching TRBD2 (7 bases). Germline-derived CDR1 and CDR2 are MDHEN and SYDVKM. V was trimmed by 6 bases and J by 5 bases, leaving 16 bases between them. CDR3 length equals 14 residues.